The present T cell receptor (beta chain) was sequenced within a study of shared clonotypes between healthy human individuals. Study-wide background: Donors, aged 18 to 49, were a couple of women and a few men. Study-level points and caveats: Rarefaction showed that sequencing of sorted subsets was incomplete (despite large depth).

CD45RO negativity and positive selection for CCR7 defined naive CD8 cells, a population that excluded terminally differentiated effector memory CD45RA+ cells. On this clone itself: The antigen remains undetermined.

Evenly divided among several immunoSEQ plates was the genomic DNA of each subset. Original handling: Filtering was not the same, since immunoSEQ gave junction-only sequences without quality scores. The data were produced by immunoSEQ multiplex PCR, yet TCRdb's version contains in-frame clones alone and is incomplete. Clone size and the V and J calls come from that table; the DNA yielded D and trimming. The table shows roughly 2 million clones, with about 95% occurring only once. The germline V gene has CDR1 MNHNY and CDR2 SVGAGI (reference sequence). This CDR3 is 13 amino acids long. V lost 2 bases and J 8 bases, leaving 12 bases between the germline ends.

The chain joins TRBV6-6 to TRBJ1-2, with D possibly TRBD1 on 6 matching bases. The specimen sequenced was naive CD8+ T cells sorted from blood. The TCR was taken from a man aged 18 to 30 in good health. This CDR3 reads CASSYTGGLGYTF. The CDR3 bases are TGTGCCAGCAGTTACACTGGGGGCCTGGGCTACACCTTC.